These 3 T cell receptor beta chains share one sample of origin, sequenced in a study of blood T cell repertoires in COVID-19. The assay was immunoSEQ multiplex PCR, and TCRdb's table has in-frame clones only and misses some. The top ten hold about 6% of the sample, which has hundreds of thousands of clones, 80% to 90% seen once. Specimen: peripheral blood. The receptors shown here come from a man older than 75 with acute or convalescent COVID-19.

This clone came up a few times. This chain joins TRBV6-5 and TRBJ1-6; 8 bases align to TRBD1. There are 14 residues in the CDR3. Germline V gene sequence: CDR1 MNHEY, CDR2 SVGAGI. After removal of 4 bases from V and 9 bases from J, the junction contained 5 bases not matched to a gene. CDR3 amino acids: CASSLDRDSSPLHF. CDR3 DNA: TGTGCCAGCAGTTTGGACAGGGATAGTTCACCCCTCCACTTT.

V and J are TRBV11-2 and TRBJ2-5, with D possibly matching TRBD2 (6 bases). Trimming shortened V by 1 base and J by 5 bases, and 11 bases separated the two germline ends. Germline values: CDR1 SGHAT, CDR2 FQNNGV. This CDR3 contains 14 residues. CDR3 residues: CASSLAGLRETQYF. CDR3 sequence (DNA): TGTGCCAGCAGCTTAGCGGGACTCCGGGAGACCCAGTACTTC.

The chain carries TRBV2 and TRBJ2-3; TRBD2 matches 8 bases. Germline V gene lookup returns CDR1 SNHLY and CDR2 FYNNEI. This CDR3 region has 16 residues. The junction had 8 bases not matched to a gene; V was cut back by 2 bases and J by 4 bases. The DNA for the CDR3 is TGTGCCAGCAGTGAAACTCGGGGGGGTGGCGCAGATACGCAGTATTTT. Encoded protein: CASSETRGGGADTQYF.